A single sample gave rise to the 28 T cell receptor beta chains below, sequenced in a study of type 1 and type 2 diabetes patients. Genomic DNA was the PCR template. Multiplex PCR with 30 forward and 13 reverse primers amplified the TCR beta CDR3. Via MiXCR, TCRdb re-called the multiplex PCR reads, giving one row per CDR3 protein. The sample lists about 270,000 distinct CDR3 sequences, around 47% occurring once. The sample taken for sequencing was peripheral blood mononuclear cells (PBMCs). The receptors here all came from a man younger than 35 with type 2 diabetes.

This clonotype was observed at least ten times. This chain links TRBV7-2 with TRBJ2-1; the D is unclear. V lost 1 base, J lost 8 bases, and 3 bases lay in between. CDR1 is SGHTA and CDR2 is FQGNSA in the germline V gene. The CDR3 totals 11 residues. The CDR3, as DNA: TGTGCCAGCAGCTTAGGTCATGAGCAGTTCTTC. It yields the protein CASSLGHEQFF.

This clonotype was seen more than once but under ten times. The V and J genes are TRBV28 and TRBJ2-7; D gene uncertain. V was clipped by 2 bases and J by 5 bases, with 4 bases between them. The V gene's germline CDR1 is MDHEN and CDR2 SYDVKM. The CDR3 extends over 11 amino acids. The CDR3 nucleotides are TGTGCCAGCAGTTTAGTCCACGAGCAGTACTTC. It codes for CASSLVHEQYF.

The rearrangement links TRBV20-1 to TRBJ1-5; no reliable D call. This CDR3 spans 12 amino acids. Germline-derived CDR1 and CDR2 are DFQATT and SNEGSKA (reference sequence). Trimming removed 3 bases at V and 4 bases at J, with 7 bases between. The CDR3 sequence: CSASRPNQPQHF. The CDR3 DNA follows: TGCAGTGCTAGCCGACCTAATCAGCCCCAGCATTTT.

This clonotype was seen a few times. The V gene is TRBV2, the J gene TRBJ2-2; TRBD2 agrees at 8 bases. Looked up from germline, CDR1 is SNHLY and CDR2 is FYNNEI. The junction had 3 bases not matched to a gene; V was cut back by 4 bases and J by 2 bases. This CDR3 is 15 amino acids long. The CDR3 DNA follows: TGTGCCAGCAGTGGGACTAGCAGTAACACCGGGGAGCTGTTTTTT. Its protein product is CASSGTSSNTGELFF.

The chain couples TRBV20-1 to TRBJ1-2; possible D gene TRBD1, 6 bases. Trimming cost V 0 bases and J 7 bases, with 12 bases left between them. Germline V gene sequence: CDR1 DFQATT, CDR2 SNEGSKA (reference sequence). The CDR3 extends over 13 amino acids. The CDR3 sequence is CSARDGGGLGYTF. CDR3 DNA sequence: TGCAGTGCTAGAGATGGGGGGGGGCTTGGCTACACCTTC.

As to this clonotype: A junction boundary mismatches the germline segment, possibly from a read error. V and J are TRBV24-1 and TRBJ2-5, with 9 nucleotides matching TRBD1. This CDR3 has 16 amino acids. Germline assignment: CDR1 KGHDR and CDR2 SFDVKD. CDR3 protein: CAISELGTGQQETQYF. In DNA, the CDR3 is TGTGCCATCAGTGAGCTTGGGACAGGGCAGCAGGAGACCCAGTACTTC.

The chain uses TRBV6-6 and TRBJ1-6; 7 bases map to TRBD1. Germline CDR1 and CDR2: MNHNY and SVGAGI (reference sequence). The V gene end was trimmed by 1 base and the J gene end by 5 bases; junction bases not matched to a gene: 8. The CDR3 is 17 amino acids. The CDR3 bases are TGTGCCAGCAGTTACTTGCGGCCCGGGACAGATAATTCACCCCTCCACTTT. Encoded protein: CASSYLRPGTDNSPLHF.

V is TRBV5-1 and J is TRBJ2-1; the match to TRBD1 covers 8 bases. The trim removed 5 bases at V and 0 bases at J, leaving 4 bases unmatched. Germline CDR1 is SGHRS and CDR2 is YFSETQ. This CDR3 has 15 amino acids. The CDR3 DNA follows: TGCGCCAGCAGACCCGACAGGGGCTCCTACAATGAGCAGTTCTTC. Its translation: CASRPDRGSYNEQFF.

The V gene is TRBV30, the J gene TRBJ2-5; the D is unclear. The CDR3 extends over 13 amino acids. V was clipped by 6 bases and J by 2 bases, with 13 bases between them. Germline V gene data show CDR1 as GTSNPN and CDR2 as SVGIG (reference sequence). The chain's CDR3 is CACERQTQETQYF. The DNA for the CDR3 is TGTGCCTGCGAACGGCAGACGCAAGAGACCCAGTACTTC.

The chain couples TRBV5-1 to TRBJ2-2; D unresolved. CDR1 and CDR2 from the germline V gene are SGHRS and YFSETQ. The CDR3 loop spans 15 amino acids. Trimming took off 0 bases at V and 5 bases at J, with 11 bases between the two ends. CDR3 nucleotides: TGCGCCAGCAGCTTGGCCGCAGTGGGGACCGGGGAGCTGTTTTTT. Its translation is CASSLAAVGTGELFF.

The chain employs TRBV19 and TRBJ1-4; weak D call: TRBD1 (5 bases). The germline V gene has CDR1 LNHDA and CDR2 SQIVND (reference sequence). V dropped 7 bases and J dropped 8 bases, with 29 bases sitting between them. This CDR3 has 18 residues. CDR3 in amino acids: CASMGDLEVPPGGEKLFF. The DNA for the CDR3 is TGTGCCAGTATGGGGGACTTGGAGGTACCACCGGGGGGGGAAAAACTGTTTTTT.

The chain employs TRBV25-1 and TRBJ2-7; D may be TRBD2 (7 bases). V dropped 8 bases and J dropped 6 bases, with 14 bases sitting between them. CDR1 is MGHDK, CDR2 SYGVNS, per germline. The CDR3 covers 12 residues. The CDR3 nucleotides are TGTGCCAGCTCACCGGGGGGCCCCGAGCAGTACTTC. Its translation: CASSPGGPEQYF.

This sequence joins TRBV27 and TRBJ2-7, with D unclear. V was pared by 3 bases and J by 5 bases, with 14 bases between. Looked up from germline, CDR1 is MNHEY and CDR2 is SMNVEV (reference sequence). CDR3 length: 14 residues. The CDR3 region is CASSFALGGNEQYF. The CDR3 DNA sequence: TGTGCCAGCAGTTTTGCCCTGGGCGGAAACGAGCAGTACTTC.

The gene calls are TRBV15 and TRBJ2-7; 9 positions match TRBD1. Germline trimming cut 4 bases from V and 1 base from J; bases unmatched to any gene: 2. CDR3 length equals 14 residues. The germline CDR1 and CDR2 sequences are LNHNV and YYDKDF (reference sequence). CDR3 sequence reads: CATSTGQGSYEQYF. In nucleotides, the CDR3 is TGTGCCACCAGCACGGGACAGGGATCCTACGAGCAGTACTTC.

This clonotype was detected a few times. This rearrangement joins TRBV7-2 to TRBJ1-2, with D perhaps TRBD1 (6 bases). V lost 5 bases, J lost 3 bases, and 16 bases lay in between. Germline values: CDR1 SGHTA, CDR2 FQGNSA. The CDR3 contains 15 residues. CDR3 sequence reads: CASSPAWTDDYGYTF. CDR3 DNA sequence: TGTGCCAGCAGCCCTGCTTGGACAGACGACTATGGCTACACCTTC.

This clonotype has just a few counts. The rearrangement joins TRBV19 to TRBJ1-6; no firm D call. With 3 bases removed from V and 3 bases from J, the gap between germline ends came to 3 bases. The CDR3 is 13 amino acids. CDR1 is LNHDA, CDR2 SQIVND, per germline (reference sequence). The CDR3 loop is CASSIGYNSPLHF. CDR3 in DNA: TGTGCCAGTAGTATCGGCTATAATTCACCCCTCCACTTT. Full variable domain (remainder filled in from reference TRBV19 and TRBJ1-6): DGGITQSPKYLFRKEGQNVTLSCEQNLNHDAMYWYRQDPGQGLRLIYYSQIVNDFQKGDIAEGYSVSREKKESFPLTVTSAQKNPTAFYLCASSIGYNSPLHFGNGTRLTVT.

The genes are TRBV25-1 and TRBJ2-1; the match to TRBD1 covers 9 bases. The CDR3 contains 15 residues. The V segment lost 6 bases and the J segment 2 bases; nucleotides outside the gene matches: 5. Germline V gene data show CDR1 as MGHDK and CDR2 as SYGVNS. The CDR3 is CASSPTGGTYNEQFF. The CDR3 nucleotides read TGTGCCAGCAGCCCAACAGGGGGCACCTACAATGAGCAGTTCTTC.

The chain is built from TRBV28 and TRBJ2-7; the match to TRBD2 covers 13 bases. Germline V lookup: CDR1 MDHEN, CDR2 SYDVKM. The CDR3 has 17 residues. The junction had 4 bases not matched to a gene; V was cut back by 1 base and J by 1 base. CDR3 sequence reads: CASSLLLAGGPSYEQYF. DNA of the CDR3: TGTGCCAGCAGTTTATTACTAGCGGGAGGGCCATCCTACGAGCAGTACTTC.

This clonotype appeared once. This chain links TRBV5-1 with TRBJ2-7; 7 bases map to TRBD2. Germline V CDR1 and CDR2: SGHRS, YFSETQ. Germline trimming cut 0 bases from V and 1 base from J; bases unmatched to any gene: 7. CDR3 length: 16 residues. This chain's CDR3 is CASSLASGIPSYEQYF. The CDR3 DNA reads TGCGCCAGCAGCTTGGCGAGCGGGATCCCGTCCTACGAGCAGTACTTC.

The chain recombines TRBV30 with TRBJ2-2; D gene unclear. CDR1 and CDR2 from the germline V gene are GTSNPN and SVGIG (reference sequence). V was trimmed by 1 base and J by 0 bases, leaving 6 bases between them. The CDR3 extends over 14 amino acids. In DNA, the CDR3 is TGTGCCTGGAGTGCAGGCCCGAACACCGGGGAGCTGTTTTTT. This sequence encodes CAWSAGPNTGELFF. Supplemented by reference TRBV30 and TRBJ2-2, the full variable domain reads SQTIHQWPATLVQPVGSPLSLECTVEGTSNPNLYWYRQAAGRGLQLLFYSVGIGQISSEVPQNLSASRPQDRQFILSSKKLLLSDSGFYLCAWSAGPNTGELFFGEGSRLTVL.

This clonotype was counted only a few times. The chain employs TRBV15 and TRBJ1-6; possible D gene TRBD1, 5 bases. Germline V gene lookup returns CDR1 LNHNV and CDR2 YYDKDF (reference sequence). The CDR3 is 14 residues long. V was cut by 1 base and J by 6 bases, with 7 bases left in between. CDR3 loop: CATSRGQPNSPLHF. CDR3 nucleotide sequence: TGTGCCACCAGCAGAGGACAGCCTAATTCACCCCTCCACTTT.

The chain employs TRBV12-3 or TRBV12-4 and TRBJ1-5; a possible D gene is TRBD1 (5 bases). The CDR3 length is 14 residues. V was clipped by 6 bases and J by 1 base, with 10 bases between them. The CDR3 here is CASRGRLSNQPQHF. In DNA form, the CDR3 reads TGTGCCAGCAGGGGGCGTCTGAGCAATCAGCCCCAGCATTTT.

The rearrangement links TRBV29-1 to TRBJ2-7; 10 bases align to TRBD1. The V segment lost 3 bases and the J segment 3 bases; nucleotides outside the gene matches: 8. The CDR3 has 15 amino acids. The germline CDR1 and CDR2 sequences are SQVTM and ANQGSEA. The CDR3 DNA reads as TGCAGCGTTGACCTCTCGGACAGGGGGGGCTACGAGCAGTACTTC. Translating gives CSVDLSDRGGYEQYF.

Here the CDR3 reads CASRPRQYHTEAFF. DNA of the CDR3: TGTGCCAGCAGACCCCGACAGTATCACACTGAAGCTTTCTTT. The genes are TRBV6-5 and TRBJ1-1; D might be TRBD1 (5 bases). V was cut by 6 bases and J by 3 bases, with 14 bases left in between. Germline CDR1 MNHEY, CDR2 SVGAGI. The CDR3 length is 14 residues.

The chain recombines TRBV30 with TRBJ1-4; maybe TRBD1 (5 bases). The V and J ends lost 7 bases and 8 bases respectively, with 14 bases between them. The CDR3 runs to 12 residues. From germline, CDR1 is GTSNPN and CDR2 SVGIG (reference sequence). The CDR3 coding sequence is TGTGCCTCCAGGGAGGAAGGAGAAAAACTGTTTTTT. Its translation: CASREEGEKLFF. The variable domain in full, with the rest retrieved from reference TRBV30 and TRBJ1-4, is SQTIHQWPATLVQPVGSPLSLECTVEGTSNPNLYWYRQAAGRGLQLLFYSVGIGQISSEVPQNLSASRPQDRQFILSSKKLLLSDSGFYLCASREEGEKLFFGSGTQLSVL.

This clonotype was seen more than once but under ten times. J is TRBJ1-2 and V is TRBV7-8, with 7 bases that match TRBD1. Germline values: CDR1 SGHVS, CDR2 FQNEAQ. The CDR3 covers 15 residues. With 4 bases clipped from V and 6 bases from J, the junction kept 11 bases outside the gene matches. The CDR3 coding sequence is TGTGCCAGCAGCTCGAACCTCGACAGGGATAATGGCTACACCTTC. It translates to CASSSNLDRDNGYTF.

The chain combines TRBV7-9 with TRBJ2-7, with no clear D. In germline, CDR1 is SEHNR, CDR2 FQNEAQ (reference sequence). The V gene lost 6 bases and the J gene lost 6 bases, with 12 bases spanning the gap. CDR3 length equals 12 residues. The CDR3 DNA follows: TGTGCCAGCAGTTTAAGGCCCTCCGAGCAGTACTTC. Translating it yields CASSLRPSEQYF.

V is TRBV27 and J is TRBJ2-7; D may be TRBD2 (6 bases). Germline V gene data show CDR1 as MNHEY and CDR2 as SMNVEV (reference sequence). The CDR3 spans 13 residues. V lost 4 bases to trimming and J lost 2 bases, with 9 bases between them. The DNA for the CDR3 is TGTGCCAGCAGTTCGGGAGAACCCTACGAGCAGTACTTC. Translating gives CASSSGEPYEQYF.